Listed below are T cell receptor beta chains from one sample, sequenced in a study of blood T cell repertoires in COVID-19. Clones were read by immunoSEQ multiplex PCR, and TCRdb kept only the in-frame ones, dropping some. Among around 200,000 clones, about 85% were seen once, and the ten largest hold 12%. The sample was peripheral blood. These receptors were taken from a woman aged 18-35 years who had recovered from COVID-19. The CDR3 runs from the conserved cysteine through the conserved F or W. D genes are given only for firm matches. Size is stated for part of the rows, as once, few or many counts, or as a class when the clone is expanded.

abundance	j_gene	v_gene	d_gene	CDR3nt	CDR3aa
-	TRBJ2-1	TRBV7-3	-	TGTGCCAGCAGCTCCACAGTAGGGGGAGCCCCTTCCTACAATGAGCAGTTCTTC	CASSSTVGGAPSYNEQFF
-	TRBJ2-3	TRBV6-5	-	TGTGCCAGCAGTTACTCAACGGACAGAGATACGCAGTATTTT	CASSYSTDRDTQYF
-	TRBJ2-3	TRBV10-1	-	TGCGCCAGCGGGGGACTCCCCTTAGCCGAGAATAGCACAGATACGCAGTATTTT	CASGGLPLAENSTDTQYF
-	TRBJ1-1	TRBV30	-	TGTGCCTGGAGTGCAGTACAGTGGGAGAGGGCTTTCTTT	CAWSAVQWERAFF
-	TRBJ1-1	TRBV4-2	TRBD1	TGTGCCAGCAGTCCCGGACAGGGAGGCACTGAAGCTTTCTTT	CASSPGQGGTEAFF
-	TRBJ2-5	TRBV5-6	-	TGTGCCAGCCATCTGAGCGGTGAGACCCAGTACTTC	CASHLSGETQYF
few	TRBJ1-1	TRBV30	-	TGTGCCTGGAGCGTTAGGGGTAACGCTGAAGCTTTCTTT	CAWSVRGNAEAFF
once	TRBJ1-1	TRBV19	-	TGTGCCAGTAGTAGAACCTCGGGGGGCGGATACACTGAAGCTTTCTTT	CASSRTSGGGYTEAFF
-	TRBJ1-2	TRBV28	-	TGTGCCAGCAGACCCCTCCGGGACGGGAGATACTACACCTTC	CASRPLRDGRYYTF
-	TRBJ1-2	TRBV27	TRBD1	TGTGCCAGCAGTGTCGCACAGGGGAATGGCTACACCTTC	CASSVAQGNGYTF
-	TRBJ2-1	TRBV9	TRBD2	TGTGCCAGCAGCGTTTTAGCGGGAGTACGATACAATGAGCAGTTCTTC	CASSVLAGVRYNEQFF